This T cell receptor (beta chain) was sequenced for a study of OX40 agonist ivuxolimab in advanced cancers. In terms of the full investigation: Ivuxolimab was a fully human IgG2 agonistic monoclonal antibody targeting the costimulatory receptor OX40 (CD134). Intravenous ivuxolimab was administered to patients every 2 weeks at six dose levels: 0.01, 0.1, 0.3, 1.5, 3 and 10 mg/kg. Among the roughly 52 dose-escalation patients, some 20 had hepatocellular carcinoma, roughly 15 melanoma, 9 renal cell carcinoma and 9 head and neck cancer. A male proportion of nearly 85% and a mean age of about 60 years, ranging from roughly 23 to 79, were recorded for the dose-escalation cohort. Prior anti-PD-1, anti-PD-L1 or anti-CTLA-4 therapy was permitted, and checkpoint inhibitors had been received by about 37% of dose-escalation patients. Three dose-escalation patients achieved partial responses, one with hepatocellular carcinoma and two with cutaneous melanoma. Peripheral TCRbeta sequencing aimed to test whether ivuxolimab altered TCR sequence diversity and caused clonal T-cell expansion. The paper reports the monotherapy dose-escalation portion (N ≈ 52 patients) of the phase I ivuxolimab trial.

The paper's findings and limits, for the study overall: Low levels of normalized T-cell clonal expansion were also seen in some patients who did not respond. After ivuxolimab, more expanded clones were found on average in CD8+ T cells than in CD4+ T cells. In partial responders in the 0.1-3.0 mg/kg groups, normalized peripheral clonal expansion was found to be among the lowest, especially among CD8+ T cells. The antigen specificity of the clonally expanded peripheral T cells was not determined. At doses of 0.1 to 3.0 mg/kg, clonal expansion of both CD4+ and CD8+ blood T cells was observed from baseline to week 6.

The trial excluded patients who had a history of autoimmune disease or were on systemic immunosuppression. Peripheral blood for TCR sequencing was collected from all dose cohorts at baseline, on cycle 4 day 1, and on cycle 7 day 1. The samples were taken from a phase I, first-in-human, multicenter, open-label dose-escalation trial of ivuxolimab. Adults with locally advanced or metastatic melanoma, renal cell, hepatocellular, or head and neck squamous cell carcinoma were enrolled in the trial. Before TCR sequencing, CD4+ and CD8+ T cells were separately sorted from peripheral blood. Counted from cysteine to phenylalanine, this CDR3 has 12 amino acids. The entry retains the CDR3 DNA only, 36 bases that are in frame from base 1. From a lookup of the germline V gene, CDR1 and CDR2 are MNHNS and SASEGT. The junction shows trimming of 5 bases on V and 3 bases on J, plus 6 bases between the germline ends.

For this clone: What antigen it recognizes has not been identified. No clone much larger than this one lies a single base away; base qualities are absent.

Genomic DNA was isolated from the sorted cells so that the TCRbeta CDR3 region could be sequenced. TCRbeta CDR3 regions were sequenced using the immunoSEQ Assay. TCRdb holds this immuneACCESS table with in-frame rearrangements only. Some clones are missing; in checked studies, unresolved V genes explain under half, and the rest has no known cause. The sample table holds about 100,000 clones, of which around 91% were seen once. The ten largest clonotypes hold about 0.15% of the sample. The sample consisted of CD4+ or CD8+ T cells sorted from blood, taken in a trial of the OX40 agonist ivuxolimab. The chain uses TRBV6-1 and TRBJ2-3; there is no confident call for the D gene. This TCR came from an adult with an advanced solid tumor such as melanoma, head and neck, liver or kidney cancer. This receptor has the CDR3 CASSIRTDTQYF. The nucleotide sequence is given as TGTGCCAGCAGTATTAGGACAGATACGCAGTATTTT.